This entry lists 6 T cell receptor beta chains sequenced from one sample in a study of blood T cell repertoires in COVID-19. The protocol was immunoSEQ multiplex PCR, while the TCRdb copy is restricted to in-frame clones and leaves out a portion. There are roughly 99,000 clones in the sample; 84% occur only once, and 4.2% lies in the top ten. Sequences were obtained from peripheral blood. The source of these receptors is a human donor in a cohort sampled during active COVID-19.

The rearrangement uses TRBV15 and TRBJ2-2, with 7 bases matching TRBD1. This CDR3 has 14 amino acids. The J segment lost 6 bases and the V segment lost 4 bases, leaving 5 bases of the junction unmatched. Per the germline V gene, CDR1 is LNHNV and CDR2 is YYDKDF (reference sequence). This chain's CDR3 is CATSTGTVPGELFF. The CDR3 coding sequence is TGTGCCACCAGCACAGGGACAGTCCCCGGGGAGCTGTTTTTT.

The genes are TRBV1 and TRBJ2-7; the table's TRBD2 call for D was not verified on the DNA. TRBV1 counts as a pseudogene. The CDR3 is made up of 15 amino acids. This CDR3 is CTSSQVGPGVYEQYF. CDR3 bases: TGCACCAGCAGCCAAGTAGGCCCCGGGGTATACGAGCAGTACTTC.

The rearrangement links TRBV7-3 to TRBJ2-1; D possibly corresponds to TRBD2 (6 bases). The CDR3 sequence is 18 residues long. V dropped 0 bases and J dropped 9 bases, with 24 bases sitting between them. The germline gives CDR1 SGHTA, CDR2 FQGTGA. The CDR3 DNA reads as TGTGCCAGCAGCTTAACGTTCGGGGGAACGACTCTGACGGGTGAGCAGTTCTTC. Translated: CASSLTFGGTTLTGEQFF.

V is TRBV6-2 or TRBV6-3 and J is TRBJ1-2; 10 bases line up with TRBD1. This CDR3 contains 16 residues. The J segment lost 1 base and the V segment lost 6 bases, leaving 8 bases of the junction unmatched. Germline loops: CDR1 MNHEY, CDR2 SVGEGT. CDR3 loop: CASSGTGDFINYGYTF. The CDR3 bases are TGTGCCAGCAGCGGGACAGGGGATTTCATTAACTATGGCTACACCTTC.

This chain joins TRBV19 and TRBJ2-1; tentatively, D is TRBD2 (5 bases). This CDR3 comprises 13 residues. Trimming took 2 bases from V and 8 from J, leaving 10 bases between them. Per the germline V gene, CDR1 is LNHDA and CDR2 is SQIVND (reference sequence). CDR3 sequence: CASSIRAGYEQFF. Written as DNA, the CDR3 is TGTGCCAGTAGTATAAGGGCGGGCTATGAGCAGTTCTTC.

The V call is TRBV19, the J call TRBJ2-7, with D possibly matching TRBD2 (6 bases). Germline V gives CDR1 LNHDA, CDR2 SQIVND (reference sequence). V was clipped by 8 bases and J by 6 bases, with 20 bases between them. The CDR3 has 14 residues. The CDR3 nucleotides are TGTGCCAGTGAACCCGGGGGAGCCCTAAGCGAGCAGTACTTC. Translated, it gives CASEPGGALSEQYF.